This TCR beta chain was identified in a study of early T cells in non-severe SARS-CoV-2 infection. Study details: Chains from this unsorted whole-blood bulk RNA could not be paired.

The CDR3 extends over 13 amino acids. Per the germline V gene, CDR1 is SQVTM and CDR2 is ANQGSEA. V lost 8 bases to trimming and J lost 0 bases, with 11 bases between them. TCRdb re-called the 5' RACE reads through MiXCR, storing one row per CDR3 protein. The table has more than 60,000 distinct CDR3 sequences, less than 5.5% seen once. At least ten counts were recorded for this clonotype. Material for sequencing was whole blood. The sequence derives from an adult who was a healthcare worker with PCR-confirmed SARS-CoV-2 infection or an uninfected control (not recorded which). The chain has TRBV29-1 and TRBJ2-4; D gene unclear. The CDR3 region is CSSSSEAKNIQYF. The CDR3 DNA sequence: TGCAGCTCCTCTTCTGAAGCCAAAAACATTCAGTACTTC.